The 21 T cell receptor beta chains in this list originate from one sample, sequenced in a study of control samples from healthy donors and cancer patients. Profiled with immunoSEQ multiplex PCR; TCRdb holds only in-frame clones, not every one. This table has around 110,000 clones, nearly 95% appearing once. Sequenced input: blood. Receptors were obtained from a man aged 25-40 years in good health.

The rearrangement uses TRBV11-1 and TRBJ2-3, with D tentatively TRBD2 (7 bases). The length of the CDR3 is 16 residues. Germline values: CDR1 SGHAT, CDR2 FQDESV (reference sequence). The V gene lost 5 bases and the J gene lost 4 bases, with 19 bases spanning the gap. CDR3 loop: CASSQARGAGPDTQYF. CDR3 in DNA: TGTGCCAGCAGCCAGGCCCGGGGGGCCGGACCAGATACGCAGTATTTT.

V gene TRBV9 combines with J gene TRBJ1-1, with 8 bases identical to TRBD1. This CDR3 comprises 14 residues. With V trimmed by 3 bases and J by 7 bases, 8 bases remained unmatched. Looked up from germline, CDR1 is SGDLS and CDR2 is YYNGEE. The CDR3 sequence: CASSAQQGEGEAFF. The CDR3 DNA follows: TGTGCCAGCAGCGCCCAACAGGGGGAGGGTGAAGCTTTCTTT. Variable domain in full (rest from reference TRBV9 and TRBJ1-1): DSGVTQTPKHLITATGQRVTLRCSPRSGDLSVYWYQQSLDQGLQFLIQYYNGEERAKGNILERFSAQQFPDLHSELNLSSLELGDSALYFCASSAQQGEGEAFFGQGTRLTVV.

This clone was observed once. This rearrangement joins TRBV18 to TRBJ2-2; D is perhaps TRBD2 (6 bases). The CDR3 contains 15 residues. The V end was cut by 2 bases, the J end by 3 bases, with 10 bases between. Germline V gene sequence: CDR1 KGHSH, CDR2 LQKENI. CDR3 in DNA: TGTGCCAGCTCACCATTCGGGGGAGACACCGGGGAGCTGTTTTTT. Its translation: CASSPFGGDTGELFF.

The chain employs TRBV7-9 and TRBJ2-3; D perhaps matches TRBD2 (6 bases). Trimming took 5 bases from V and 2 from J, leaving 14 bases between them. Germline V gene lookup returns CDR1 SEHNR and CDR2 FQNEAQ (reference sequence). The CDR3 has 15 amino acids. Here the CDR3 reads CASSPPPGDTDTQYF. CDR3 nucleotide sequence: TGTGCCAGCAGCCCTCCGCCGGGAGACACAGATACGCAGTATTTT. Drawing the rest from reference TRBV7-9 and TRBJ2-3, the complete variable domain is DTGVSQNPRHKITKRGQNVTFRCDPISEHNRLYWYRQTLGQGPEFLTYFQNEAQLEKSRLLSDRFSAERPKGSFSTLEIQRTEQGDSAMYLCASSPPPGDTDTQYFGPGTRLTVL.

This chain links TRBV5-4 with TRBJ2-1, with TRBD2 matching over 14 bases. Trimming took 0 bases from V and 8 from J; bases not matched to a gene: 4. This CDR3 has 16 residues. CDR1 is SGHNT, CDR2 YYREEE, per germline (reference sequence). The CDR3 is CASSLGLAGGGDEQFF. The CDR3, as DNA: TGTGCCAGCAGCTTGGGACTAGCGGGGGGGGGCGATGAGCAGTTCTTC.

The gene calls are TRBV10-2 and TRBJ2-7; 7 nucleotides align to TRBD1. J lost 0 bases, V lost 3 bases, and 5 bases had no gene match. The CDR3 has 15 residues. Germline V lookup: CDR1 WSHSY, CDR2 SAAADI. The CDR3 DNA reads TGCGCCAGCAGTGATCAGCCAGGGGGCTCCTACGAGCAGTACTTC. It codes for CASSDQPGGSYEQYF.

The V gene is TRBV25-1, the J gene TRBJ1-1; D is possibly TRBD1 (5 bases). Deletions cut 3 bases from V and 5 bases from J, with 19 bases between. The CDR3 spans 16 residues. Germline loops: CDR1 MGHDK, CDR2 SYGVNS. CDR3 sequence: CASSDLSDRRGTEAFF. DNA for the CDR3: TGTGCCAGCAGTGATCTTTCAGACAGACGGGGGACTGAAGCTTTCTTT.

The CDR3 reads CASTRVGNYGYTF. DNA of the CDR3: TGTGCCAGCACCCGGGTGGGAAACTATGGCTACACCTTC. The V call is TRBV6-5, the J call TRBJ1-2; D is uncertain. CDR1 and CDR2 (germline): MNHEY, SVGAGI. Trimming removed 7 bases at V and 2 bases at J, with 11 bases between. This CDR3 comprises 13 residues.

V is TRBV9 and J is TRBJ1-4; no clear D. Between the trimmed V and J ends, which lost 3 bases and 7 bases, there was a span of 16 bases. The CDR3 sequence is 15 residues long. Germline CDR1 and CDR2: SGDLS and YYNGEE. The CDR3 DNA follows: TGTGCCAGCAGCGCCTCCACGCGGAACACTGAAAAACTGTTTTTT. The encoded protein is CASSASTRNTEKLFF.

The CDR3 DNA is TGTGCCAGCAGCCCTCGACAGGGGTCCTCCACAGATACGCAGTATTTT. Protein sequence: CASSPRQGSSTDTQYF. The chain uses TRBV7-9 and TRBJ2-3; 8 bases fit TRBD1. This CDR3 has 16 residues. With V trimmed by 5 bases and J by 2 bases, 9 bases remained unmatched. Germline V lookup: CDR1 SEHNR, CDR2 FQNEAQ (reference sequence). The complete variable domain, with remaining parts taken from reference TRBV7-9 and TRBJ2-3, reads DTGVSQNPRHKITKRGQNVTFRCDPISEHNRLYWYRQTLGQGPEFLTYFQNEAQLEKSRLLSDRFSAERPKGSFSTLEIQRTEQGDSAMYLCASSPRQGSSTDTQYFGPGTRLTVL.

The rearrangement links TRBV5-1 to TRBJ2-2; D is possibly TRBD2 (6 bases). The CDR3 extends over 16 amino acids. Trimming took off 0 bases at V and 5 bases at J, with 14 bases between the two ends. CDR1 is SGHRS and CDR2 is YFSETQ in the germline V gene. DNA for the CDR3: TGCGCCAGCAGCTTGGGGGCGGGGTACGGGACCGGGGAGCTGTTTTTT. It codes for CASSLGAGYGTGELFF.

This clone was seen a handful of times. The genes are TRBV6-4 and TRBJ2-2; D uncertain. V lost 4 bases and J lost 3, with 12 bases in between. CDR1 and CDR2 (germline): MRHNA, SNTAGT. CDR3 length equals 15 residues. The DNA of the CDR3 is TGTGCCAGCAGTGTTTCTGGATCTGACACCGGGGAGCTGTTTTTT. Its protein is CASSVSGSDTGELFF.

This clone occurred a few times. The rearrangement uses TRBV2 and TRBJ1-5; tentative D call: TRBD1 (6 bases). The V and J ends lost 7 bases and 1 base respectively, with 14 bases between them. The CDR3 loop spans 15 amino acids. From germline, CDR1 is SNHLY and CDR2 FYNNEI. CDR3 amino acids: CASTDLQGSNQPQHF. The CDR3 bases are TGTGCCAGCACGGACCTCCAGGGGAGCAATCAGCCCCAGCATTTT.

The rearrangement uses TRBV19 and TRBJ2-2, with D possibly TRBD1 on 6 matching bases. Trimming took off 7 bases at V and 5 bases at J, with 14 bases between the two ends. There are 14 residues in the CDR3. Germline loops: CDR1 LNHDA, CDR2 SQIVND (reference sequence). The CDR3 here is CASKGQGKTGELFF. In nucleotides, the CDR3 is TGTGCCAGTAAGGGCCAGGGGAAAACCGGGGAGCTGTTTTTT.

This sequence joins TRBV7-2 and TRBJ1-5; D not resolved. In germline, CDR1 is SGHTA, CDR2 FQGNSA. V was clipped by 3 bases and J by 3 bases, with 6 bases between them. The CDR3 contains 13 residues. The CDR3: CASSLKNNQPQHF. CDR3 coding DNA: TGTGCCAGCAGCTTGAAAAACAATCAGCCCCAGCATTTT. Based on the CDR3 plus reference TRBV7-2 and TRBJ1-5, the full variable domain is GAGVSQSPSNKVTEKGKDVELRCDPISGHTALYWYRQSLGQGLEFLIYFQGNSAPDKSGLPSDRFSAERTGGSVSTLTIQRTQQEDSAVYLCASSLKNNQPQHFGDGTRLSIL.

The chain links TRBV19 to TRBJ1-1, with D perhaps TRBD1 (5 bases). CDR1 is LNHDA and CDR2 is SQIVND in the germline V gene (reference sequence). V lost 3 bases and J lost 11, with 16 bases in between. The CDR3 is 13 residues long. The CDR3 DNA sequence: TGTGCCAGTAGTATCTGGGGTTCGGGGGAGGCTTTCTTT. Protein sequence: CASSIWGSGEAFF.

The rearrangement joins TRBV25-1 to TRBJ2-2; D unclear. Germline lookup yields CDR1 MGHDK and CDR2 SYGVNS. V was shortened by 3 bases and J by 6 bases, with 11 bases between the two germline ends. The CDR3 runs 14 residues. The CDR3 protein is CASSENGPPGELFF. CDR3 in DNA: TGTGCCAGCAGTGAGAACGGGCCTCCCGGGGAGCTGTTTTTT.

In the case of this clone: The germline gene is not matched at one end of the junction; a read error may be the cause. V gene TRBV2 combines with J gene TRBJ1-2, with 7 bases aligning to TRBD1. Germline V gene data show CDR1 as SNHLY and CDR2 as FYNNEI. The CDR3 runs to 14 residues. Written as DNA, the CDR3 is TGTGCCAGCAGTATCCGACAGGGAGTTGACGGCTGCACCTTC. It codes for CASSIRQGVDGCTF.

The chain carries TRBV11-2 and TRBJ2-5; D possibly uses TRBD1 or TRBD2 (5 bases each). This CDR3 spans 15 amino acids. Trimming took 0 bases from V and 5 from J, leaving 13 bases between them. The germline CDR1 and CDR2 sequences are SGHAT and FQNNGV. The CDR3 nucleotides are TGTGCCAGCAGCTTAGAGGCAGGGCCGGGGGAGACCCAGTACTTC. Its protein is CASSLEAGPGETQYF.

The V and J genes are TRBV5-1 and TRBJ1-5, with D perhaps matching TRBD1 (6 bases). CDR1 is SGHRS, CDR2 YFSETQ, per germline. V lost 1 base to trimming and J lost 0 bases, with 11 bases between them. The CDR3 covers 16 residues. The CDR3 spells CASSLPGDYSNQPQHF. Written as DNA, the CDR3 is TGCGCCAGCAGCTTGCCAGGGGATTATAGCAATCAGCCCCAGCATTTT.

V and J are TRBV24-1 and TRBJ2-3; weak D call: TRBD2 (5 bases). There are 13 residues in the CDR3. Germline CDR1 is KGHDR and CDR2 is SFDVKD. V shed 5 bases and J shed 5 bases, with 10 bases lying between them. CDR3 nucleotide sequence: TGTGCCACCAGTGCCTGGACTGGAGATACGCAGTATTTT. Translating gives CATSAWTGDTQYF.